This TCR beta chain emerged from a study of T cell responses to AZD1222 COVID-19 vaccine. Turning to this clone: What it binds is unknown.

The CDR3 spans 15 residues. Germline V CDR1 and CDR2: MNHEY, SVGAGI. Germline trimming cut 7 bases from V and 7 bases from J; bases unmatched to any gene: 12. General study results and limits: Spike-specific TCR breadth and depth grew following two AZD1222 doses. Baseline seropositivity characterized only 5 or 6 AZD1222 recipients. Clonal diversity was possibly underestimated, and white British individuals and females predominated among donors.

Sequencing was performed with immunoSEQ multiplex PCR; in TCRdb, only in-frame clones are kept and a portion is missing. The sample contains about 140,000 clones, roughly 93% of which appear only once. The receptor's source is an adult who had recovered from COVID-19. The source was peripheral blood, collected after recovery from COVID-19. The V and J genes are TRBV6-5 and TRBJ2-7; 11 bases fit TRBD2. The CDR3, as DNA: TGTGCCAGCACTGCTAGCGGGAGGTCCTTCTTGGAGCAGTACTTC. This encodes CASTASGRSFLEQYF.